This T cell receptor beta chain was documented in a study of CD8 T cells in Susac syndrome. Germline CDR1 and CDR2: SGHDN and FVKESK. CDR3 size: 15 residues. Between the trimmed V and J ends, which lost 4 bases and 1 base, there was a span of 13 bases. Random hexamers were used to reverse transcribe the RNA input (0.5 to 1 ug). TCRdb passed the immunoSEQ multiplex PCR reads through MiXCR, listing each CDR3 protein once. The repertoire includes more than 90,000 distinct CDR3 sequences, around 94% of them detected once, and about 0.087% sits in the top ten. The clonotype comes from a human donor with multiple sclerosis. Sequencing was performed on CD4+ T cells from PBMCs. The J gene is TRBJ1-2, the V gene TRBV14; tentative D call: TRBD1 (5 bases). In nucleotides, the CDR3 is TGTGCCAGCAGCCCGTGGGACGGGATTAACTATGGCTACACCTTC. It encodes CASSPWDGINYGYTF.